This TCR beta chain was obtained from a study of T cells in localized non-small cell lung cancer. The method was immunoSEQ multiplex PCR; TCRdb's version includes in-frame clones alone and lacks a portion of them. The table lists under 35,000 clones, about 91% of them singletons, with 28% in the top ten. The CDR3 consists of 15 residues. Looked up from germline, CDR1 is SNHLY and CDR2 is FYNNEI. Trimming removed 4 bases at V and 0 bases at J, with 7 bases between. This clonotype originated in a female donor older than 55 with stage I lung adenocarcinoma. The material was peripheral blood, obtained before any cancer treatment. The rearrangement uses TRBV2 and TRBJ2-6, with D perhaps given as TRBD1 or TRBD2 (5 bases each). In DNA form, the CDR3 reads TGTGCCAGCAGTGTGGGGACCTCTGGGGCCAACGTCCTGACTTTC. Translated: CASSVGTSGANVLTF.